Presented here are 13 T cell receptor beta chains from one specimen sequenced in a study of beta chain features in type 1 diabetes. The authors reverse transcribed all of the isolated RNA, so sequencing captured expressed TCRB transcripts. TCRdb's table, derived via immunoSEQ multiplex PCR, lists solely in-frame clones and lacks some. Of about 160,000 clones listed, roughly 8% are singletons. Overall study results and limits: Within each of all four CD4+ subsets, Type 1 diabetes patients had TCRB CDR3s that were moderately but significantly shorter.

Which antigens these TCRs recognize remains unknown. Sequencing used central memory CD4+ T cells from blood. The source is a woman aged 40 to 55 with type 1 diabetes.

This clone showed up just a few times. This chain connects TRBV5-1 to TRBJ1-1; 9 nucleotides match TRBD1. The ends lost 3 bases at V and 0 bases at J; junction bases unmatched: 6. CDR3 length: 16 amino acids. Germline V CDR1 and CDR2: SGHRS, YFSETQ. CDR3: CASSWNTGGLNTEAFF. CDR3 DNA: TGCGCCAGCAGCTGGAATACAGGGGGCCTGAACACTGAAGCTTTCTTT.

A few counts support this clone. V is TRBV7-3 and J is TRBJ2-3, with no clear D. There are 13 residues in the CDR3. Per germline, CDR1 SGHTA and CDR2 FQGTGA. Between the trimmed V and J ends, which lost 4 bases and 4 bases, there was a span of 9 bases. CDR3 sequence (DNA): TGTGCCAGCAGCTCCACCTACTCAGATACGCAGTATTTT. Translation: CASSSTYSDTQYF.

The V call is TRBV19, the J call TRBJ2-1, with 12 bases matching TRBD2. CDR3 length: 15 residues. Germline-derived CDR1 and CDR2 are LNHDA and SQIVND (reference sequence). The V gene end was trimmed by 8 bases and the J gene end by 7 bases; junction bases not matched to a gene: 9. CDR3 nucleotides: TGTGCCAGTCGCGTGGGGCTAGCGGGAGGGAATGAGCAGTTCTTC. As protein: CASRVGLAGGNEQFF.

V and J are TRBV5-1 and TRBJ2-2; D is unresolved. CDR3 size: 14 residues. Germline assignment: CDR1 SGHRS and CDR2 YFSETQ. With 0 bases removed from V and 4 bases from J, the gap between germline ends came to 7 bases. The CDR3 reads CASSLVPSTGELFF. CDR3 nucleotide sequence: TGCGCCAGCAGCTTGGTCCCGTCCACCGGGGAGCTGTTTTTT.

Here the CDR3 reads CASSFSRVHYEQYF. The CDR3 DNA is TGCGCCAGCAGCTTTTCGCGGGTCCACTACGAGCAGTACTTC. The genes are TRBV5-1 and TRBJ2-7, with a possible D match to TRBD2 (5 bases). V was shortened by 2 bases and J by 3 bases, with 12 bases between the two germline ends. The CDR3 has 14 residues. CDR1 SGHRS and CDR2 YFSETQ come from the germline V gene.

This clone was observed a handful of times. In nucleotides, the CDR3 is TGTGCCAGCAGCCCCGGGACTAGGGACACAAAGCAGTACTTC. This gives the protein CASSPGTRDTKQYF. The gene calls are TRBV2 and TRBJ2-7; 8 bases align to TRBD2. With V trimmed by 6 bases and J by 8 bases, 12 bases remained unmatched. The length of the CDR3 is 14 residues. The germline V gene encodes CDR1 SNHLY and CDR2 FYNNEI.

This clone was seen only a few times. The genes are TRBV28 and TRBJ2-7, with D possibly matching TRBD2 (6 bases). The V gene's germline CDR1 is MDHEN and CDR2 SYDVKM. V lost 8 bases to trimming and J lost 2 bases, with 13 bases between them. The CDR3 length is 13 residues. The CDR3 here is CASLLRGTYEQYF. In DNA form, the CDR3 reads TGTGCCAGCCTACTTCGGGGGACCTACGAGCAGTACTTC. Complete variable domain (other parts from reference TRBV28 and TRBJ2-7): DVKVTQSSRYLVKRTGEKVFLECVQDMDHENMFWYRQDPGLGLRLIYFSYDVKMKEKGDIPEGYSVSREKKERFSLILESASTNQTSMYLCASLLRGTYEQYFGPGTRLTVT.

A few counts support this clone. This chain links TRBV10-3 with TRBJ2-2, with 9 bases lining up with TRBD1. Trimming cost V 10 bases and J 5 bases; bases outside gene matches: 8. The CDR3 sequence is 14 residues long. CDR1 and CDR2 (germline): ENHRY, SYGVKD. DNA for the CDR3: TGTGCCACGACCGGGACAGGGTCAACCGGGGAGCTGTTTTTT. Its translation: CATTGTGSTGELFF.

The chain combines TRBV7-9 with TRBJ2-7; possible D gene TRBD1, 5 bases. V dropped 4 bases and J dropped 6 bases, with 13 bases sitting between them. The CDR3 totals 13 residues. The germline CDR1 and CDR2 sequences are SEHNR and FQNEAQ (reference sequence). CDR3 in DNA: TGTGCCAGCAGCTCCACGGACAAATCCGAGCAGTACTTC. Encoded protein: CASSSTDKSEQYF.

In this sample, this clone turned up once. V gene TRBV28 combines with J gene TRBJ2-7; no clear D gene. Per germline, CDR1 MDHEN and CDR2 SYDVKM. The CDR3 consists of 11 residues. V lost 5 bases and J lost 3, with 5 bases in between. The DNA of the CDR3 is TGTGCCAGCAGTAACTTCTACGAGCAGTACTTC. It codes for CASSNFYEQYF.

This clone was recorded a few times. The chain recombines TRBV28 with TRBJ1-5, with 7 bases matching TRBD1. V was pared by 7 bases and J by 3 bases, with 6 bases of the junction left unmatched. Germline CDR1 is MDHEN and CDR2 is SYDVKM. This CDR3 is 14 amino acids long. CDR3 in amino acids: CASTSGQSNQPQHF. For the CDR3, the DNA is TGTGCCAGCACCTCGGGACAGTCCAATCAGCCCCAGCATTTT.

There are many counts of this clone. CDR3 DNA: TGCGCCAGCAGCCATCCCGGGCTCCCCAGCGGGAGGACCGGGGAGCTGTTTTTT. It yields the protein CASSHPGLPSGRTGELFF. The gene calls are TRBV4-3 and TRBJ2-2, with 9 nucleotides matching TRBD2. Germline loops: CDR1 LGHNA, CDR2 YSLEER. This CDR3 has 18 residues. With 3 bases clipped from V and 5 bases from J, the junction kept 13 bases outside the gene matches.

The V gene is TRBV5-1, the J gene TRBJ2-7; D gene unclear. V was shortened by 4 bases and J by 3 bases, with 8 bases between the two germline ends. The CDR3 length is 12 residues. Germline values: CDR1 SGHRS, CDR2 YFSETQ. The CDR3 region has the DNA TGCGCCAGCAGCGAGAATCTCTACGAGCAGTACTTC. Amino acid sequence: CASSENLYEQYF.